The rows below give T cell receptor beta chains drawn from one sample of a study of human T cells and chemical hapten exposure. One entry per CDR3 protein, called by TCRdb with MiXCR from the RACE reads. Among tens of thousands of distinct CDR3 sequences listed, around a third were seen once. The material sequenced was whole blood, taken in connection with sensitization to the hapten diphenylcyclopropenone (DPC). The receptors here all came from a man aged 35-49 years with alopecia areata. Some clones in this sample may be carry-over from other donors' samples. Each CDR3 is given without its conserved first and last residue. The order of the fields is V gene, clone size, CDR3 protein. Size tells how often a clone was seen (once, few, many) or the class of an expanded clone, and some rows leave it out.

TRBV3-1,.,ASSQDPEQF
TRBV6-5,few,ASSYGGRNTEAF
TRBV20-1,few,SELLNAGPGAF
TRBV4-3,.,ASSQDLGPNTEAF
TRBV27,.,ASRLLAGGETQY
TRBV5-1,.,ASSLATLTDTQY
TRBV20-1,.,SALLAGGGAYNEQF
TRBV25-1,.,ASSSTSPADTQY
TRBV7-2,.,ASSVRSGRASGREWRDTQY
TRBV20-1,.,SARVGRSSYNEQF
TRBV7-2,.,ASSGSGASYEQY
TRBV20-1,.,SARTSGSADTQY
TRBV24-1,.,ATSESGTGGIIDGYT
TRBV6-5,.,ASSQFSGTGEQF
TRBV5-1,.,ASSLGRQGPYNEQF
TRBV20-1,.,SARENLGGLATEAF
TRBV12-3/TRBV12-4,few,ASSPPRTSWWNEQF
TRBV7-2,few,ASSLAVQVFAAF
TRBV20-1,.,SARGNLEQY
TRBV18,.,ASSPPGRQGPNTEAF
TRBV4-2,.,ASSQDSLPTNEQF
TRBV7-3,.,ASSLSPAVGEQY
TRBV3-1,.,ASTPSGAGLTDTQY
TRBV10-3,few,AISEPGQGINEQY
TRBV20-1,.,SASPGRAGNTIY
TRBV7-8,few,ASSSLRGTQPQH
TRBV18,few,ASSPPETRGETQY
TRBV10-2,few,ASSESTRGRSTEAF
TRBV7-2,once,ASTGQADYNSPLH
TRBV7-9,few,ASSTPFGGRAGTEQF
TRBV6-6,few,ASSYSGLGTDTQY
TRBV6-5,.,ASRIGGPLLGGANVLT
TRBV19,few,ASSIRGRANGYT
TRBV24-1,.,ATSEPGQGRRDEQY
TRBV3-1,few,ASSQTGGIDTQY
TRBV10-2,few,ASSDDEETQETQY
TRBV6-1,.,ASSARRTGNTEAF
TRBV11-2,.,ASGAGLAVGGLYEQY
TRBV9,few,ASSAQGLGTDTQY
TRBV9,many,ASSPRGPRGTGTSQAESTDTQY
TRBV20-1,few,SAKDWEPSSYEQY
TRBV28,few,ASSRTSGMHTGELF
TRBV10-1,.,ASSAGFEAF
TRBV19,.,ASRRRGTGELF